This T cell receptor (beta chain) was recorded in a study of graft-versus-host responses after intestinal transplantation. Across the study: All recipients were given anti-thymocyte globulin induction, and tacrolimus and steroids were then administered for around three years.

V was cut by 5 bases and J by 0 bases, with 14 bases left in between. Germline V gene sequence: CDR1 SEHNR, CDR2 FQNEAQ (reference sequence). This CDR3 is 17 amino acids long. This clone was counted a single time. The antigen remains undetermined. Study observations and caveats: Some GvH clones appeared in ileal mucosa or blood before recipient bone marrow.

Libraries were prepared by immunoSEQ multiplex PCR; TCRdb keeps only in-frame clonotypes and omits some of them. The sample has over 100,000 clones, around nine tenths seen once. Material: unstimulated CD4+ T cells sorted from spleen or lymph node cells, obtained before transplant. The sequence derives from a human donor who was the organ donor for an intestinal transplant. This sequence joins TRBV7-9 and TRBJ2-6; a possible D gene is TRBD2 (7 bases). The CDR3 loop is CASSPRGGGSGANVLTF. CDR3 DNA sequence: TGTGCCAGCAGCCCTAGGGGGGGCGGCTCTGGGGCCAACGTCCTGACTTTC. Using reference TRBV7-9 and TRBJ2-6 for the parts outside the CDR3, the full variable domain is DTGVSQNPRHKITKRGQNVTFRCDPISEHNRLYWYRQTLGQGPEFLTYFQNEAQLEKSRLLSDRFSAERPKGSFSTLEIQRTEQGDSAMYLCASSPRGGGSGANVLTFGAGSRLTVL.